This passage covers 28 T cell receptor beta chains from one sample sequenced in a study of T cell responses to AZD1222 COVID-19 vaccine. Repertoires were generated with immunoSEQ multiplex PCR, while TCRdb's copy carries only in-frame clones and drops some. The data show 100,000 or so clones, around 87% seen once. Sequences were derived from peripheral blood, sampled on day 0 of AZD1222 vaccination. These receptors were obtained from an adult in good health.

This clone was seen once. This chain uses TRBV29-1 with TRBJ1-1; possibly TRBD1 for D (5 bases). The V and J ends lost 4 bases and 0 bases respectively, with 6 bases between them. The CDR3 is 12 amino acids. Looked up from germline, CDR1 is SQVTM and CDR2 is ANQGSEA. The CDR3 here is CSVGGVNTEAFF. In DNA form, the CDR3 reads TGCAGCGTTGGAGGGGTGAACACTGAAGCTTTCTTT.

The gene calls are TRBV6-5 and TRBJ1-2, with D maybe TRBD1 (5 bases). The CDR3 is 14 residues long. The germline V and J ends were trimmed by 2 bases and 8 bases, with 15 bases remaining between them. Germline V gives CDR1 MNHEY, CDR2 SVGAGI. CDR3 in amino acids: CASSYATGTAGYTF. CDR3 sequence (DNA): TGTGCCAGCAGTTACGCGACCGGGACTGCGGGCTACACCTTC.

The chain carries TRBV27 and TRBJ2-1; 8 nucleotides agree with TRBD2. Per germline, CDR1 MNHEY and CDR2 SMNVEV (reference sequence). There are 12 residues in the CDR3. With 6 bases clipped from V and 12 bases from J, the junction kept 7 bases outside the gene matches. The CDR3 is CASSPGGDRQFF. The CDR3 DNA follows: TGTGCCAGCAGCCCGGGGGGGGATCGGCAGTTCTTC.

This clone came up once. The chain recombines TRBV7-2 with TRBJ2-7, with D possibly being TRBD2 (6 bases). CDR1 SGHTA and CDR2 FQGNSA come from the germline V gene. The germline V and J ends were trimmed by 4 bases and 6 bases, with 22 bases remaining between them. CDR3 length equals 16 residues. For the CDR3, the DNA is TGTGCCAGCAGCTCGGAGGGGTCTAGACTTTCTCTCGAGCAGTACTTC. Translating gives CASSSEGSRLSLEQYF.

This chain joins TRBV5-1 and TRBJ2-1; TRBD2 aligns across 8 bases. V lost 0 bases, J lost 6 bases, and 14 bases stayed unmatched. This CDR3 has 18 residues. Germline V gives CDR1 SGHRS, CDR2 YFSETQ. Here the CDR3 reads CASSLASASGPLGNEQFF. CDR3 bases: TGCGCCAGCAGCTTGGCCTCGGCTAGCGGGCCCCTCGGCAATGAGCAGTTCTTC.

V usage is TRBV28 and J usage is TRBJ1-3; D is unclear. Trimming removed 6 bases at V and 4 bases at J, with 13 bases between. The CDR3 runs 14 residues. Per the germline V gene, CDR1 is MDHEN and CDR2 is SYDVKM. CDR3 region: CASSRTRSGNTIYF. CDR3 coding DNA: TGTGCCAGCAGCCGCACAAGGTCGGGAAACACCATATATTTT.

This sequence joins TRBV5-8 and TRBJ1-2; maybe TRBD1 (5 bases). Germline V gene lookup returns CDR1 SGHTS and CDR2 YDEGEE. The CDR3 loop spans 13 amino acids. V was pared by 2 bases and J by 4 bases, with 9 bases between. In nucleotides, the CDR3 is TGTGCCAGCAGCTTAGGAAGGGGCTATGGCTACACCTTC. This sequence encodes CASSLGRGYGYTF.

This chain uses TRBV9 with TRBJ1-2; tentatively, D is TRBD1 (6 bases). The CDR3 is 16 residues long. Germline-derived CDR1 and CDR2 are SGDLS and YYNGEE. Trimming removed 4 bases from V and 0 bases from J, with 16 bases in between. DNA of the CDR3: TGTGCCAGCAGCCCCCAAAGCGGACAGTCTAACTATGGCTACACCTTC. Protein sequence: CASSPQSGQSNYGYTF.

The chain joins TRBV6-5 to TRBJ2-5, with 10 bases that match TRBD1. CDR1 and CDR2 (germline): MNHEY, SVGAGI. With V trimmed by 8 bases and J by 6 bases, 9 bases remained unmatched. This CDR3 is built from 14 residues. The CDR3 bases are TGTGCCAGCCAGGCCGGGACAGGGGAGCAGACCCAGTACTTC. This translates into CASQAGTGEQTQYF.

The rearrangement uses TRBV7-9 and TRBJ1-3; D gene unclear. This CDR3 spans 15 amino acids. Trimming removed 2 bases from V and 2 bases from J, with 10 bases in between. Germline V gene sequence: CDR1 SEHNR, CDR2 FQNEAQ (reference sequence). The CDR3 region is CASSLPPPAGNTIYF. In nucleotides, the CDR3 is TGTGCCAGCAGCTTACCCCCTCCGGCTGGAAACACCATATATTTT.

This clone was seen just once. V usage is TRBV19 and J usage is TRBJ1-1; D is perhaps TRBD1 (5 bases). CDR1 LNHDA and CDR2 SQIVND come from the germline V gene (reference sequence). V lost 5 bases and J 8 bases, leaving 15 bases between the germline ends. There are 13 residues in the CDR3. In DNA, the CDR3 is TGTGCCAGTAGTCCCCTGGGGGGTATGGAAGCTTTCTTT. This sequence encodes CASSPLGGMEAFF. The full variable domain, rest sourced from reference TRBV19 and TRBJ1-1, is DGGITQSPKYLFRKEGQNVTLSCEQNLNHDAMYWYRQDPGQGLRLIYYSQIVNDFQKGDIAEGYSVSREKKESFPLTVTSAQKNPTAFYLCASSPLGGMEAFFGQGTRLTVV.

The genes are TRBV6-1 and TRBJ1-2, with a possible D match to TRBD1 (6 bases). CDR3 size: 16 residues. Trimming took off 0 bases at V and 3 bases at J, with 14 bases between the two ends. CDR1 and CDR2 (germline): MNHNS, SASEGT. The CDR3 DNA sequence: TGTGCCAGCAGTGAAGCGCCCGGCAGGGGTCACTATGGCTACACCTTC. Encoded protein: CASSEAPGRGHYGYTF.

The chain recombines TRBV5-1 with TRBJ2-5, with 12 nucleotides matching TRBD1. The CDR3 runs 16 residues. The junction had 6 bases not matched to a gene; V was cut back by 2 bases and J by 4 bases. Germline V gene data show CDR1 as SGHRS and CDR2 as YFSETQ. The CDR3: CASSLTGTGGGETQYF. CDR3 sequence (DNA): TGCGCCAGCAGCTTAACCGGGACAGGGGGCGGAGAGACCCAGTACTTC.

The CDR3 coding sequence is TGCGCCAGCAGCTTGGAGGTCCCAACAATAGGGTGGCAGTACTTC. Translating it yields CASSLEVPTIGWQYF. The rearrangement links TRBV5-1 to TRBJ2-7; no clear D. CDR1 SGHRS and CDR2 YFSETQ come from the germline V gene. Trimming removed 0 bases from V and 9 bases from J, with 19 bases in between. The CDR3 runs to 15 residues.

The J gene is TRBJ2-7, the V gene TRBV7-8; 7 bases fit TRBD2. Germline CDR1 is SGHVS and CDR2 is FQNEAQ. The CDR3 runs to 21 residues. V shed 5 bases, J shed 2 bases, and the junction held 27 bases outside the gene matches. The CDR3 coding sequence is TGTGCCAGCAGCCCATCCTTTCGGGGCAGGATAAGTGGGACTAACCCCTACGAGCAGTACTTC. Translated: CASSPSFRGRISGTNPYEQYF.

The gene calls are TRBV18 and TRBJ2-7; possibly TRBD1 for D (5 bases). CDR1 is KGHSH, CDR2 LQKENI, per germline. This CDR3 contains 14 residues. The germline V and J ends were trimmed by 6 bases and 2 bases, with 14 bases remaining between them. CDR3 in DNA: TGTGCCAGCTCCTTTGGGGCAGCCACCTACGAGCAGTACTTC. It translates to CASSFGAATYEQYF.

The DNA for the CDR3 is TGTGCCAGCCTGGGGCAGGGGGTAGGGAAGAATTCACCCCTCCACTTT. Its translation is CASLGQGVGKNSPLHF. The chain carries TRBV28 and TRBJ1-6; TRBD1 matches at 7 bases. Germline V gene lookup returns CDR1 MDHEN and CDR2 SYDVKM. The CDR3 loop spans 16 amino acids. The V segment lost 8 bases and the J segment 7 bases; nucleotides outside the gene matches: 14.

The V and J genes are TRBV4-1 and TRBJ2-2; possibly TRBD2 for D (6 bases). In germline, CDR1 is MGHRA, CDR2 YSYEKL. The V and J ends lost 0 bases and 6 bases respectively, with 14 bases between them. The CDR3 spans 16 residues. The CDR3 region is CASSQDMGGQAGELFF. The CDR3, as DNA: TGCGCCAGCAGCCAAGATATGGGGGGTCAGGCCGGGGAGCTGTTTTTT.

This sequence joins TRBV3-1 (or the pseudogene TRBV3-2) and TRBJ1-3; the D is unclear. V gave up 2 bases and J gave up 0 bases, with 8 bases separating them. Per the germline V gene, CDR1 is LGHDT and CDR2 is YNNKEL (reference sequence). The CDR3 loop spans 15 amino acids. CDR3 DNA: TGTGCCAGCAGCCAACTAGTCTACTCTGGAAACACCATATATTTT. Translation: CASSQLVYSGNTIYF.

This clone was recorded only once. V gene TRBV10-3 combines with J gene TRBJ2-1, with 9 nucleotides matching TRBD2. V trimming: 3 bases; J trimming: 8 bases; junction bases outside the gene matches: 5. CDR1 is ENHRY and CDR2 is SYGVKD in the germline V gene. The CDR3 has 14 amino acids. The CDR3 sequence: CAISEAGGIDEQFF. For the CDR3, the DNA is TGTGCCATCAGTGAAGCGGGGGGTATCGATGAGCAGTTCTTC.

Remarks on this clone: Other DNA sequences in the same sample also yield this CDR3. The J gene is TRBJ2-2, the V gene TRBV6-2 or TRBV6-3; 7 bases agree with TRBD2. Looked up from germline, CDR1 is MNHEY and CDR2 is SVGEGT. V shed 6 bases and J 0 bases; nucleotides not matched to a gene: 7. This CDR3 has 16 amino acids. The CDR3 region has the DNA TGTGCCAGCAGCCTCGGGGGGACGACGAACACCGGGGAGCTGTTTTTT. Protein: CASSLGGTTNTGELFF.

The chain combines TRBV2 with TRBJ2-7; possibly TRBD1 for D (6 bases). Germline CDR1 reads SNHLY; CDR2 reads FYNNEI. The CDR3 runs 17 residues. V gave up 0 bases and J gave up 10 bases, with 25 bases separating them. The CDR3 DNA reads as TGTGCCAGCAGTGAAGCGAGTCCCGGGACACCCCAAGTCGGTCAGTACTTC. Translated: CASSEASPGTPQVGQYF.

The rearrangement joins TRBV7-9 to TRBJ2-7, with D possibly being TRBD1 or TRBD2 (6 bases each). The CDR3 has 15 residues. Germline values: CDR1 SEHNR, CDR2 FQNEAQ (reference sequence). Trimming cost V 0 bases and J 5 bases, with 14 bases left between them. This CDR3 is CASSLAGGSLDEQYF. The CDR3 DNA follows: TGTGCCAGCAGCTTAGCCGGGGGCTCACTCGACGAGCAGTACTTC. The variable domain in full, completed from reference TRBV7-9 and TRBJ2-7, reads DTGVSQNPRHKITKRGQNVTFRCDPISEHNRLYWYRQTLGQGPEFLTYFQNEAQLEKSRLLSDRFSAERPKGSFSTLEIQRTEQGDSAMYLCASSLAGGSLDEQYFGPGTRLTVT.

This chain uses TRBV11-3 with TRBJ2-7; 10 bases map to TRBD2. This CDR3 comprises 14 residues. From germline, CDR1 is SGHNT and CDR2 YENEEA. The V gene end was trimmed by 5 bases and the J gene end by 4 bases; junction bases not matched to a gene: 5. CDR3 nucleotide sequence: TGTGCCAGCAGCGTCCAGCGGGGGGGATACGAGCAGTACTTC. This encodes CASSVQRGGYEQYF.

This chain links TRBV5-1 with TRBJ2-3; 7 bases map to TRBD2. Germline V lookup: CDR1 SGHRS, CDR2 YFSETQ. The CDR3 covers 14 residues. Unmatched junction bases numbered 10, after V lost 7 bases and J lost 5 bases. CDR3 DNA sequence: TGCGCCAGCCACCCGGGGGGAGGGAGAGATACGCAGTATTTT. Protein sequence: CASHPGGGRDTQYF.

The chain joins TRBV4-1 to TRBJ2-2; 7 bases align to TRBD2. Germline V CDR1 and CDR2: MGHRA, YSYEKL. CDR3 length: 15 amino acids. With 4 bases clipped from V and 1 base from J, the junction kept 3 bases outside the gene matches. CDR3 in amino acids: CASSLGGRNTGELFF. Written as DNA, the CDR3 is TGCGCCAGCAGCCTTGGCGGGAGGAACACCGGGGAGCTGTTTTTT.

CDR3 in DNA: TGTGCCAGCAGCTTAGAGGGGGTCGAGCAGTACTTC. Amino acids: CASSLEGVEQYF. This chain connects TRBV11-3 to TRBJ2-7; D might be TRBD1 or TRBD2, each matching 5 bases. The length of the CDR3 is 12 residues. The germline gives CDR1 SGHNT, CDR2 YENEEA. V lost 0 bases, J lost 6 bases, and 6 bases lay in between.

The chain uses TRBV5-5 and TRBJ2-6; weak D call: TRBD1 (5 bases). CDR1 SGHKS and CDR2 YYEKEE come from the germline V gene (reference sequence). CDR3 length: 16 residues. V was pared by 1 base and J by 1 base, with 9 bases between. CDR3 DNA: TGTGCCAGCAGCTTGAGGCAGGGTTCTGGGGCCAACGTCCTGACTTTC. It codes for CASSLRQGSGANVLTF.